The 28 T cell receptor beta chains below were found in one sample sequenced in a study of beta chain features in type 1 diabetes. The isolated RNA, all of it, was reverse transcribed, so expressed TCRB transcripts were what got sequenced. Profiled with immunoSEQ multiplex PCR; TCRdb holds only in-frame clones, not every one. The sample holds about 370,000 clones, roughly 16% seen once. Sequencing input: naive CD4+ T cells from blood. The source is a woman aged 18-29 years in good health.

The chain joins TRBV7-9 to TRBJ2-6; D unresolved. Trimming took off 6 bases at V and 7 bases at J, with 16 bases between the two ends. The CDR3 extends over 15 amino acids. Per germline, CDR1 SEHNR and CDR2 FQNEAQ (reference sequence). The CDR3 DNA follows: TGTGCCAGCAGTAAAGACCGGGTCGTAGCCAACGTCCTGACTTTC. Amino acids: CASSKDRVVANVLTF.

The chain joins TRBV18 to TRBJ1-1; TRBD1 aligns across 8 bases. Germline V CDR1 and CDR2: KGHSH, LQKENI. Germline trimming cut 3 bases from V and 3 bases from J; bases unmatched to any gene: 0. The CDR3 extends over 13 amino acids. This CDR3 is CASSPTGDTEAFF. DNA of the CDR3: TGTGCCAGCTCACCGACAGGGGACACTGAAGCTTTCTTT.

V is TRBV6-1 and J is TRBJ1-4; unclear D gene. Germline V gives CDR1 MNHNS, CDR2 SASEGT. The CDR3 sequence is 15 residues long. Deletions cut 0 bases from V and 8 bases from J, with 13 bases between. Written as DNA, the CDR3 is TGTGCCAGCAGTGAAGCCAGCGCTGACGGGGAAAAACTGTTTTTT. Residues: CASSEASADGEKLFF.

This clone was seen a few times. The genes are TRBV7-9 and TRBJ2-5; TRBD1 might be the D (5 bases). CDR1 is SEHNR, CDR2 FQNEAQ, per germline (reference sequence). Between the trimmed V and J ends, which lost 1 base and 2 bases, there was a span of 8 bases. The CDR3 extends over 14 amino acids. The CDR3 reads CASSLGGRQETQYF. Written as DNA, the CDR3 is TGTGCCAGCAGCTTAGGGGGCCGTCAAGAGACCCAGTACTTC.

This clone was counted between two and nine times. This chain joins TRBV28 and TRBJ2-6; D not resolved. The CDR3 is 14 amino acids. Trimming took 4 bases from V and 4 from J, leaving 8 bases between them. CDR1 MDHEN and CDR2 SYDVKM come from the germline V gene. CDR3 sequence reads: CASSSYRGANVLTF. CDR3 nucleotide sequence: TGTGCCAGCAGTTCCTACCGGGGGGCCAACGTCCTGACTTTC.

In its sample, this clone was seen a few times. This CDR3 reads CAWMAGQRNTEAFF. The CDR3 DNA follows: TGTGCCTGGATGGCGGGACAGAGGAACACTGAAGCTTTCTTT. The V call is TRBV30, the J call TRBJ1-1, with 7 bases aligning to TRBD1. This CDR3 contains 14 residues. Germline CDR1 reads GTSNPN; CDR2 reads SVGIG (reference sequence). After removal of 4 bases from V and 1 base from J, the junction contained 6 bases not matched to a gene.

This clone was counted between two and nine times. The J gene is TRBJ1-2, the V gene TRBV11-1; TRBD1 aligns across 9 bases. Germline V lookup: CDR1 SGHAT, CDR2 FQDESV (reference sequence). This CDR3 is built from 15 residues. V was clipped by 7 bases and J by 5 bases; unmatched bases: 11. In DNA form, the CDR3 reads TGTGCCAGCACCCGGGGAACCGGGACAGGGTATGGCTACACCTTC. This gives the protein CASTRGTGTGYGYTF.

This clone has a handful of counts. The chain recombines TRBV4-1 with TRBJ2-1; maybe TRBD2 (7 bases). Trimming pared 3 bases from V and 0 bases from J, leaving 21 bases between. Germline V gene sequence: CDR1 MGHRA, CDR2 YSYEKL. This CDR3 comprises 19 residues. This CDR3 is CASSHPLGGRGSSYNEQFF. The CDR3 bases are TGCGCCAGCAGCCATCCCCTGGGGGGGCGGGGAAGCTCCTACAATGAGCAGTTCTTC.

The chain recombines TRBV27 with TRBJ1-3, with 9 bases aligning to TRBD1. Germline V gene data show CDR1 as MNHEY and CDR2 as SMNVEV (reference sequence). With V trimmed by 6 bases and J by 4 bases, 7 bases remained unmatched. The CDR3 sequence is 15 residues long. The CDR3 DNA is TGTGCCAGCAGACGGACAGGGGCTGCAGGAAACACCATATATTTT. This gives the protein CASRRTGAAGNTIYF.

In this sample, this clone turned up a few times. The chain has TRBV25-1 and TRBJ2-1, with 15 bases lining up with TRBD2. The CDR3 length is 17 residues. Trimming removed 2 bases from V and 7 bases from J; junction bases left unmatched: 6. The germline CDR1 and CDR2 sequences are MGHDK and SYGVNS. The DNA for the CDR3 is TGTGCCAGCAGTGAAGGCCTCGGGACTAGCGGGGGGAATGAGCAGTTCTTC. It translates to CASSEGLGTSGGNEQFF. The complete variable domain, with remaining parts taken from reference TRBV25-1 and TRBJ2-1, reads EADIYQTPRYLVIGTGKKITLECSQTMGHDKMYWYQQDPGMELHLIHYSYGVNSTEKGDLSSESTVSRIRTEHFPLTLESARPSHTSQYLCASSEGLGTSGGNEQFFGPGTRLTVL.

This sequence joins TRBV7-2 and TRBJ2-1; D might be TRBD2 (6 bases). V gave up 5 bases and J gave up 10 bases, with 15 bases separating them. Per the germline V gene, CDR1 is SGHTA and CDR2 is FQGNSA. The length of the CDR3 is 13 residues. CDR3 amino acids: CASSGDWSGEQFF. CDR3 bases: TGTGCCAGCAGCGGGGACTGGTCGGGGGAGCAGTTCTTC.

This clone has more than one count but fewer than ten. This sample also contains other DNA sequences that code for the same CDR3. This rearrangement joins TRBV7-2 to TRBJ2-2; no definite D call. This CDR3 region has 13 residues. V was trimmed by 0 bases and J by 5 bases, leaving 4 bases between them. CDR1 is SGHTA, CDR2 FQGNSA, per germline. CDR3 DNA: TGTGCCAGCAGCTTAGCCGGGACCGGGGAGCTGTTTTTT. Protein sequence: CASSLAGTGELFF. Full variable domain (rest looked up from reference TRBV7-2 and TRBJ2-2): GAGVSQSPSNKVTEKGKDVELRCDPISGHTALYWYRQSLGQGLEFLIYFQGNSAPDKSGLPSDRFSAERTGGSVSTLTIQRTQQEDSAVYLCASSLAGTGELFFGEGSRLTVL.

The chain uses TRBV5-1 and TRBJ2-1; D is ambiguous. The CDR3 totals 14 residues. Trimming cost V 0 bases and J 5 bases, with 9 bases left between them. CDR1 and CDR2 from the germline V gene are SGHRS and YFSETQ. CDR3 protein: CASSLESYHNEQFF. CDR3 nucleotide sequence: TGCGCCAGCAGCTTGGAGAGCTACCACAATGAGCAGTTCTTC.

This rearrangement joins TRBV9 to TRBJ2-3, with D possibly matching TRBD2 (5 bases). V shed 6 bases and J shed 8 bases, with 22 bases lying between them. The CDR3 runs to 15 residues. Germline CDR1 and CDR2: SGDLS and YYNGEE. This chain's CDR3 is CASTARGGRGGTQYF. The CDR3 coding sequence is TGTGCCAGCACCGCCCGGGGTGGCCGCGGAGGTACGCAGTATTTT.

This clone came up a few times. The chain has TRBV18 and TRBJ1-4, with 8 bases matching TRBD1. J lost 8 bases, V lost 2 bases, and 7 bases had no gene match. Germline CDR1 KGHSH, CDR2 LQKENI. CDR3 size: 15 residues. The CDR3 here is CASSPSTGVGEKLFF. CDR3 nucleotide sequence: TGTGCCAGCTCACCATCGACAGGGGTAGGAGAAAAACTGTTTTTT.

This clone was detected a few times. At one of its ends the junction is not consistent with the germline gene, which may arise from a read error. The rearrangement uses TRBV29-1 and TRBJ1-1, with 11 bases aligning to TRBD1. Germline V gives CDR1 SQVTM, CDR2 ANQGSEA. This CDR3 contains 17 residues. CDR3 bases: TGCAGCGTAGAAGTCCGGGACAGGGGGAGGACAAACACTGAAGCTTTCTTT. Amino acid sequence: CSVEVRDRGRTNTEAFF.

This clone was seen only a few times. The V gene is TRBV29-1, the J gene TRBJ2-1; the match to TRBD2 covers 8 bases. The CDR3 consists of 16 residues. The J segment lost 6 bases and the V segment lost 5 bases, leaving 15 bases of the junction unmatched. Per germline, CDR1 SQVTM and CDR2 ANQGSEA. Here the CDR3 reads CSVFRREVGVVNEQFF. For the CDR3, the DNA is TGCAGCGTTTTTCGGCGGGAGGTAGGAGTCGTCAATGAGCAGTTCTTC.

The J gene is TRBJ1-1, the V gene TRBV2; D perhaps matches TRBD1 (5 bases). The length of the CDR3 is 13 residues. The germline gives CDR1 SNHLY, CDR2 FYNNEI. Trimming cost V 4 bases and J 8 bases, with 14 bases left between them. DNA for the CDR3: TGTGCCAGCAGTGTTATGACAGCGAGCGAAGCTTTCTTT. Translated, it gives CASSVMTASEAFF.

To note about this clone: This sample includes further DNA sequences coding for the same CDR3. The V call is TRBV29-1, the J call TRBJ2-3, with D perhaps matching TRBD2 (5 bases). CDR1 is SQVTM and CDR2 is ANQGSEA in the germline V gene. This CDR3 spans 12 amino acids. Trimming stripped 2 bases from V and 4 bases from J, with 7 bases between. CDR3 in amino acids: CSVEREADTQYF. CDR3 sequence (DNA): TGCAGCGTTGAACGGGAAGCAGATACGCAGTATTTT.

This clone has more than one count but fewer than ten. The CDR3 here is CASSQDPSPYNEQFF. DNA for the CDR3: TGCGCCAGCAGCCAAGATCCTAGTCCCTACAATGAGCAGTTCTTC. The chain carries TRBV4-3 and TRBJ2-1; no clear D gene. Germline V gives CDR1 LGHNA, CDR2 YSLEER. V shed 0 bases and J shed 2 bases, with 8 bases lying between them. This CDR3 spans 15 amino acids.

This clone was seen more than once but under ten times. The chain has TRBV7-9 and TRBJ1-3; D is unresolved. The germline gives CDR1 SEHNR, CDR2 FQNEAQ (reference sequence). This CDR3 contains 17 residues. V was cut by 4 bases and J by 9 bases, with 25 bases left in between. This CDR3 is CASSSSPARISATTIYF. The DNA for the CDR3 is TGTGCCAGCAGCTCCTCACCGGCGAGGATATCGGCGACCACCATATATTTT.

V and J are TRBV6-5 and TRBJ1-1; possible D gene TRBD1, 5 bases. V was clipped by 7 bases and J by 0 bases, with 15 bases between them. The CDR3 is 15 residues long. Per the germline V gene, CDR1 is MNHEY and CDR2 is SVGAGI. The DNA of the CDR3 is TGTGCCAGCAAATACGATAGGGGAATGAACACTGAAGCTTTCTTT. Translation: CASKYDRGMNTEAFF.

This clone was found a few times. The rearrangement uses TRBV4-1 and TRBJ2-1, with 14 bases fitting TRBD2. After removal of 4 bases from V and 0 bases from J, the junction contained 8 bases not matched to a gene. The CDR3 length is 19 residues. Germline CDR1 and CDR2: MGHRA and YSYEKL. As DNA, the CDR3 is TGCGCCAGCAGCCGCGGACTAGCGGGAGGCCACAGCTCCTACAATGAGCAGTTCTTC. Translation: CASSRGLAGGHSSYNEQFF.

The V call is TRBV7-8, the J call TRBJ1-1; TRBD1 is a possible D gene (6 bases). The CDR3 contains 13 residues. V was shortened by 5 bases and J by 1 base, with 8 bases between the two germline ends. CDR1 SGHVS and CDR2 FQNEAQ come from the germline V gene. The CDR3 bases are TGTGCCAGCAGCGCACAGGGGAACACTGAAGCTTTCTTT. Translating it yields CASSAQGNTEAFF.

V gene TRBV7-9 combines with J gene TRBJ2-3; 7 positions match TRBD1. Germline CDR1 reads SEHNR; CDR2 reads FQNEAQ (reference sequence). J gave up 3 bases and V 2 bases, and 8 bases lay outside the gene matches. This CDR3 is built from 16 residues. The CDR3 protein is CASSLFPDRMTDTQYF. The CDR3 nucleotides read TGTGCCAGCAGCTTATTTCCGGACAGGATGACAGATACGCAGTATTTT.

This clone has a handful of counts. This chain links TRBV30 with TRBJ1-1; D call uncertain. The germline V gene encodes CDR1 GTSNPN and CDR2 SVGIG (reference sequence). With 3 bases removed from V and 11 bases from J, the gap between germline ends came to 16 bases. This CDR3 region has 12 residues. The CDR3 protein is CAWRKNSLGAFF. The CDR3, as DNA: TGTGCCTGGAGGAAAAACAGTCTTGGTGCTTTCTTT.

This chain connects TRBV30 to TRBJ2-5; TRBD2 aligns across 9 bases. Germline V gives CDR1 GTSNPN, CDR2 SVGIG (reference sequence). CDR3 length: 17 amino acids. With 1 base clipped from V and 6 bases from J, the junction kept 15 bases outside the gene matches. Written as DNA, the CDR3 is TGTGCCTGGAGTGATGATCTCTTAGCGGGAGTTTTAAAGACCCAGTACTTC. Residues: CAWSDDLLAGVLKTQYF.

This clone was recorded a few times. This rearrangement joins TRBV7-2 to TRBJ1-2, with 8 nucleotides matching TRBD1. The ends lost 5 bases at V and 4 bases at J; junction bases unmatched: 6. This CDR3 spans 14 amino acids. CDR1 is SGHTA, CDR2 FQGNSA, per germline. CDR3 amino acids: CASSRGTGGYGYTF. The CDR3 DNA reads TGTGCCAGCAGCCGGGGCACAGGGGGCTATGGCTACACCTTC.